This T cell receptor beta chain comes out of a study of metastatic and nonmetastatic thyroid tumors. Every patient was untreated before thyroid surgery. TCRdb redid the clone calls on the PCR reads using MiXCR. The table has about 16,000 clones, around 29% seen once. The clonotype comes from a female donor with papillary thyroid cancer or a benign thyroid nodule (not recorded which). Some clones in this sample may be carry-over from other donors' samples. Sequenced input: blood.

The CDR3 sequence: CASSQDRNSPLHF. The CDR3 DNA reads as TGTGCCAGCAGCCAAGACCGTAATTCACCCCTCCACTTT. The chain joins TRBV7-6 to TRBJ1-6; no clear D gene. Germline V lookup: CDR1 SGHVS, CDR2 FNYEAQ. Trimming removed 5 bases from V and 6 bases from J, with 8 bases in between. This CDR3 has 13 residues.